This T cell receptor beta chain was observed in a study of T cell changes during pregnancy in multiple sclerosis. Only in-frame clones appear in the TCRdb table, and some are missing; sequencing was by immunoSEQ multiplex PCR. Among tens of thousands of clones, 70% to 90% were seen once, and the ten largest hold 5.5% to 7%. The CDR3 sequence is 14 residues long. Per the germline V gene, CDR1 is MDHEN and CDR2 is SYDVKM. The trim removed 6 bases at V and 1 base at J, leaving 2 bases unmatched. The chain has TRBV28 and TRBJ2-2, with TRBD2 identical over 7 bases. The input for sequencing was CD8+ T cells from peripheral blood mononuclear cells, taken in the second trimester of pregnancy. This receptor was obtained from a female donor with multiple sclerosis, enrolled in a pregnancy study. The CDR3 here is CASRERENTGELFF. DNA for the CDR3: TGTGCCAGCAGGGAGCGGGAGAACACCGGGGAGCTGTTTTTT.